The rows below give T cell receptor beta chains drawn from one sample of a study of tumor-infiltrating lymphocytes in localized non-small cell lung cancer. Clones were sequenced by immunoSEQ multiplex PCR, and TCRdb holds only the in-frame ones, with some missing. The sample includes 7,000 or so clones, roughly 69% of them seen just once. Sequenced sample: uninvolved lung tissue not adjacent to the tumor. These receptor sequences come from a human donor with non-small cell lung cancer. CDR3s include the opening cysteine and the closing phenylalanine or tryptophan. D genes are given only for firm matches. Only some rows state a clone size, as once, few, many or a class for expanded clones.

V: TRBV5-1
D: NA
J: TRBJ1-4
size: NA
CDR3: CASSSRTHLGEKLFF
DNA: TGCGCCAGCAGCTCCAGGACGCATCTAGGGGAAAAACTGTTTTTT

V: TRBV19
D: TRBD2
J: TRBJ2-1
size: NA
CDR3: CASSSGRDFTEQFF
DNA: TGTGCCAGTAGTAGCGGGAGGGATTTCACTGAGCAGTTCTTC

V: TRBV30
D: NA
J: TRBJ2-7
size: few
CDR3: CAWGAGTPAGEQYF
DNA: TGTGCCTGGGGGGCCGGGACCCCGGCTGGGGAGCAGTACTTC

V: TRBV4-3
D: NA
J: TRBJ2-2
size: NA
CDR3: CASSQSLTRTGELFF
DNA: TGCGCCAGCAGCCAGAGCTTGACGAGGACCGGGGAGCTGTTTTTT

V: TRBV7-7
D: TRBD2
J: TRBJ2-2
size: NA
CDR3: CASSPGGRTGELFF
DNA: TGTGCCAGCAGCCCGGGGGGGAGGACCGGGGAGCTGTTTTTT

V: TRBV7-3
D: NA
J: TRBJ1-1
size: NA
CDR3: CASSLGFLSTEAFF
DNA: TGTGCCAGCAGCTTGGGCTTTCTGAGCACTGAAGCTTTCTTT

V: TRBV19
D: NA
J: TRBJ1-1
size: NA
CDR3: CASNRLGNTEAFF
DNA: TGTGCCAGTAACCGCCTTGGAAACACTGAAGCTTTCTTT

V: TRBV11-2
D: NA
J: TRBJ2-1
size: NA
CDR3: CASSLGAGRYNEQFF
DNA: TGTGCCAGCAGCTTAGGTGCGGGACGATACAATGAGCAGTTCTTC

V: TRBV30
D: NA
J: TRBJ2-2
size: once
CDR3: CAWRGQGNTGELFF
DNA: TGTGCCTGGAGAGGGCAGGGAAACACCGGGGAGCTGTTTTTT

V: TRBV5-6
D: TRBD2
J: TRBJ2-7
size: NA
CDR3: CASSLGGLALLYEQYF
DNA: TGTGCCAGCAGCTTGGGGGGACTAGCGCTTCTCTACGAGCAGTACTTC

V: TRBV7-9
D: TRBD1
J: TRBJ1-5
size: NA
CDR3: CASADRVIGVDQPQHF
DNA: TGTGCCAGCGCGGACAGGGTTATAGGGGTCGATCAGCCCCAGCATTTT

V: TRBV18
D: NA
J: TRBJ1-1
size: NA
CDR3: CASSPGRGNAEAFF
DNA: TGTGCCAGCTCACCGGGACGGGGAAACGCTGAAGCTTTCTTT

V: TRBV6-6
D: TRBD2
J: TRBJ2-7
size: once
CDR3: CASSPYQRESYEQYF
DNA: TGTGCCAGCAGTCCTTACCAGCGGGAGTCCTACGAGCAGTACTTC

V: TRBV6-1
D: TRBD1
J: TRBJ1-4
size: few
CDR3: CASSELRGSSEKLFF
DNA: TGTGCCAGCAGTGAACTCAGGGGGTCTAGTGAAAAACTGTTTTTT

V: TRBV30
D: TRBD2
J: TRBJ2-3
size: NA
CDR3: CAWSIKGLVTDTQYF
DNA: TGTGCCTGGAGCATAAAAGGACTAGTCACAGATACGCAGTATTTT

V: TRBV18
D: NA
J: TRBJ2-7
size: NA
CDR3: CASSSTYYEQYF
DNA: TGTGCCAGCTCATCGACATACTACGAGCAGTACTTC

V: TRBV7-9
D: TRBD1
J: TRBJ1-2
size: NA
CDR3: CASSHERGQGSTF
DNA: TGTGCCAGCAGCCACGAAAGAGGACAGGGTTCCACCTTC

V: TRBV7-2
D: NA
J: TRBJ1-2
size: NA
CDR3: CASSFYLDGGYTF
DNA: TGTGCCAGCAGCTTTTATTTGGATGGTGGCTACACCTTC

V: TRBV6-1
D: NA
J: TRBJ2-7
size: once
CDR3: CASSLQGGTYEQYF
DNA: TGTGCCAGCAGTCTGCAGGGGGGGACCTACGAGCAGTACTTC

V: TRBV7-9
D: TRBD2
J: TRBJ2-7
size: NA
CDR3: CASKRAGVDEQYF
DNA: TGTGCCAGCAAAAGGGCGGGAGTGGACGAGCAGTACTTC

V: TRBV5-6
D: NA
J: TRBJ2-7
size: NA
CDR3: CASSLAGRGASYEQYF
DNA: TGTGCCAGCAGCTTGGCGGGGCGGGGAGCCTCCTACGAGCAGTACTTC

V: TRBV2
D: TRBD2
J: TRBJ2-2
size: few
CDR3: CASSLAGGPGELFF
DNA: TGTGCCAGCAGTCTAGCGGGAGGGCCCGGGGAGCTGTTTTTT

V: TRBV7-8
D: NA
J: TRBJ2-5
size: NA
CDR3: CASSLVSSHETQYF
DNA: TGTGCCAGCAGCTTAGTCTCTAGCCACGAGACCCAGTACTTC

V: TRBV6-1
D: TRBD1
J: TRBJ2-7
size: NA
CDR3: CASSAETGGPFYEQYF
DNA: TGTGCCAGCAGTGCCGAGACAGGGGGGCCCTTCTACGAGCAGTACTTC

V: TRBV7-8
D: NA
J: TRBJ1-1
size: NA
CDR3: CASSLAWGGTEAFF
DNA: TGTGCCAGCAGCTTAGCCTGGGGGGGCACTGAAGCTTTCTTT

V: TRBV7-2
D: NA
J: TRBJ2-4
size: NA
CDR3: CASSLDGGQAKNIQYF
DNA: TGTGCCAGCAGCTTAGATGGGGGCCAAGCCAAAAACATTCAGTACTTC

V: TRBV30
D: NA
J: TRBJ1-5
size: few
CDR3: CAWSEPWEGGQPQHF
DNA: TGTGCCTGGAGTGAACCGTGGGAGGGCGGTCAGCCCCAGCATTTT

V: TRBV25-1
D: NA
J: TRBJ2-3
size: NA
CDR3: CASSEWRGNTDTQYF
DNA: TGTGCCAGCAGTGAATGGCGAGGGAACACAGATACGCAGTATTTT

V: TRBV19
D: NA
J: TRBJ2-5
size: NA
CDR3: CASSILPSAAQETQYF
DNA: TGTGCCAGTAGTATTCTCCCTTCGGCAGCTCAAGAGACCCAGTACTTC

V: TRBV9
D: NA
J: TRBJ2-4
size: NA
CDR3: CASSGSRDRVAKNIQYF
DNA: TGTGCCAGCAGCGGGTCGAGGGACCGGGTGGCCAAAAACATTCAGTACTTC